This T cell receptor beta chain was captured in a study of post-analysis software for immune sequencing data. TCR beta libraries were prepared from cDNA with unique molecular identifiers. TCRdb re-called the PCR reads through MiXCR, storing one row per CDR3 protein. The table includes 500,000 to 600,000 distinct CDR3 sequences, 44% detected once. Points from the study as a whole: There was significantly lower normalized Chao1 diversity in multiple sclerosis patients than in controls. About 5 TRBV segments (TRBV5-6, TRBV5-1 and TRBV20-1 among them) occurred more frequently in patients than in controls.

This CDR3 contains 17 residues. This clonotype has just one count. The antigen is not known. At one boundary the junction diverges from the germline segment, which might be a read error. This sequence was found in a girl aged 10 to 17 with multiple sclerosis. The rearrangement links TRBV12-3 or TRBV12-4 to TRBJ2-1; D gene ambiguous. Source material: blood. This CDR3 reads CASSPQAGQSSYNEQFF. CDR3 nucleotides: TGTGCCAGCAGCCCGCAGGCAGGCCAGAGCTCCTACAACGAGCAGTTCTTC.